This T cell receptor beta chain comes out of a study of T cells in Graves' hyperthyroidism and ophthalmopathy. General study results and limits: Blood held most thyroid clonotypes expanded above 0.001 frequency.

Details on this clonotype: Its antigen is unidentified.

Amplified regions were TCR beta CDR3 sequences from RNA transcripts. Primed by the HTBI set, a first-round RT-PCR was run on the TCR CDR3. TCRdb itself ran the multiplex PCR reads through MiXCR, one entry per CDR3 protein. The sample lists fewer than 650,000 distinct CDR3 sequences; more than 13% were seen once. V was clipped by 5 bases and J by 0 bases, with 10 bases between them. The CDR3 extends over 14 amino acids. Lactation, pregnancy, other autoimmune disease or uncontrolled infection led to exclusion of patients. The study based diagnoses on clinical symptoms, serum thyroxine and TRAb, thyroid ultrasound and orbital computed tomography.

This clonotype was obtained from a woman in her late teens or twenties with Graves' ophthalmopathy. Sample: blood. The chain links TRBV12-3 or TRBV12-4 to TRBJ1-2, with a tentative D call TRBD1 (6 bases). Here the CDR3 DNA reads TGTGCCAGCAGTGCCGGGACAACTAACTATGGCTACACCTTC. Translation gives CASSAGTTNYGYTF.